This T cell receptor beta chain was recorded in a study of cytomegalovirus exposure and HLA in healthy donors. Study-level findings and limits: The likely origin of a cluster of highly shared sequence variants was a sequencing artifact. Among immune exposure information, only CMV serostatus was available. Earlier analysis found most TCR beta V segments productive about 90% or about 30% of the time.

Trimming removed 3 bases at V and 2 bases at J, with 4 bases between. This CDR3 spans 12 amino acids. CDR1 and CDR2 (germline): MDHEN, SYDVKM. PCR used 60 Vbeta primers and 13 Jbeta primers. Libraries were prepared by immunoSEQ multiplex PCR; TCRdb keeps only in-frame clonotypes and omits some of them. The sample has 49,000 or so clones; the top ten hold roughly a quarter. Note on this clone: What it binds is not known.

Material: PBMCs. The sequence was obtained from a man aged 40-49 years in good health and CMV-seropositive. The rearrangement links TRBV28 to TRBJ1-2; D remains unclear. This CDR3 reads CASSFSNYGYTF. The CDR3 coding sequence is TGTGCCAGCAGTTTTTCGAACTATGGCTACACCTTC.